The 22 T cell receptor beta chains listed next were all sequenced from one sample in a study of T cell changes during pregnancy in multiple sclerosis. Sequencing used immunoSEQ multiplex PCR; TCRdb keeps in-frame clones, though not all of them. The sample yields tens of thousands of clones, 88% seen once. The sample was CD4+ T cells from peripheral blood mononuclear cells, taken in the first trimester of pregnancy. The receptors shown here come from a female donor with multiple sclerosis, enrolled in a pregnancy study.

This clone was seen a handful of times. The genes are TRBV4-1 and TRBJ1-4; 7 nucleotides agree with TRBD1. The length of the CDR3 is 16 residues. Unmatched junction bases numbered 11, after V lost 5 bases and J lost 5 bases. Germline V gene lookup returns CDR1 MGHRA and CDR2 YSYEKL. The CDR3 sequence: CASSLNTGTVNEKLFF. As DNA, the CDR3 is TGCGCCAGCAGCTTGAATACCGGGACAGTAAATGAAAAACTGTTTTTT.

To note about this clone: This sample includes further DNA sequences coding for the same CDR3. The chain uses TRBV4-2 and TRBJ2-7, with 12 bases identical to TRBD2. Germline CDR1 and CDR2: LGHNA and YNFKEQ. The CDR3 is made up of 19 amino acids. With 0 bases clipped from V and 0 bases from J, the junction kept 9 bases outside the gene matches. The DNA of the CDR3 is TGTGCCAGCAGCCAAGACCTGAGGCTAGCGGGGGGGAGCTCCTACGAGCAGTACTTC. Translation: CASSQDLRLAGGSSYEQYF.

The J gene is TRBJ1-2, the V gene TRBV6-5, with D unresolved. The CDR3 is made up of 13 amino acids. Germline-derived CDR1 and CDR2 are MNHEY and SVGAGI. V shed 5 bases and J shed 4 bases, with 11 bases lying between them. In DNA, the CDR3 is TGTGCCAGCAGTGGAGAGAACCCCTATGGCTACACCTTC. Protein product: CASSGENPYGYTF.

A single count supports this clone. This chain uses TRBV5-5 with TRBJ1-2, with D perhaps matching TRBD1 (6 bases). V gave up 4 bases and J gave up 9 bases, with 16 bases separating them. CDR1 is SGHKS, CDR2 YYEKEE, per germline (reference sequence). The length of the CDR3 is 13 residues. The CDR3 coding sequence is TGTGCCAGCAGCACGGACAGTCTCATTCGCTACACCTTC. Amino acids: CASSTDSLIRYTF.

This clone was observed a handful of times. The V and J genes are TRBV5-4 and TRBJ1-1, with 7 bases identical to TRBD1. CDR3 length: 14 residues. Per germline, CDR1 SGHNT and CDR2 YYREEE (reference sequence). Germline trimming cut 5 bases from V and 10 bases from J; bases unmatched to any gene: 14. CDR3 residues: CASSNTGEGRGAFF. DNA of the CDR3: TGTGCCAGCAGTAATACAGGGGAAGGGAGAGGAGCTTTCTTT.

Here the CDR3 DNA reads TGCGCCAGCAGTCCTGGACAGAATTTTAACTATGGCTACACCTTC. It is translated as CASSPGQNFNYGYTF. The V gene is TRBV5-1, the J gene TRBJ1-2; possible D gene TRBD1, 6 bases. CDR1 is SGHRS and CDR2 is YFSETQ in the germline V gene. The CDR3 sequence is 15 residues long. V was trimmed by 5 bases and J by 1 base, leaving 15 bases between them.

V gene TRBV18 combines with J gene TRBJ1-1; 9 nucleotides line up with TRBD1. Per germline, CDR1 KGHSH and CDR2 LQKENI. Trimming removed 6 bases from V and 4 bases from J; junction bases left unmatched: 15. The CDR3 extends over 17 amino acids. CDR3 nucleotide sequence: TGTGCCAGCTCCCGAGGAACAGGGGGCTCTTTGGGCACTGAAGCTTTCTTT. Translated, it gives CASSRGTGGSLGTEAFF.

This chain links TRBV18 with TRBJ2-3; 12 nucleotides align to TRBD1. J lost 3 bases, V lost 1 base, and 2 bases had no gene match. The CDR3 is 16 residues long. Per the germline V gene, CDR1 is KGHSH and CDR2 is LQKENI. CDR3 in DNA: TGTGCCAGCTCACCACAGGGACAGGGGGCTACAGATACGCAGTATTTT. Its translation: CASSPQGQGATDTQYF.

This clone was picked up a small number of times. This chain links TRBV30 with TRBJ2-7, with D maybe TRBD1 (7 bases). V was trimmed by 3 bases and J by 3 bases, leaving 18 bases between them. The CDR3 length is 15 residues. Germline CDR1 GTSNPN, CDR2 SVGIG (reference sequence). CDR3 nucleotide sequence: TGTGCCTGGAGGGAACCCGGGAGACAGGGCTACGAGCAGTACTTC. Protein: CAWREPGRQGYEQYF.

J is TRBJ2-2 and V is TRBV5-1, with D possibly TRBD2 on 7 matching bases. The CDR3 extends over 14 amino acids. The V gene's germline CDR1 is SGHRS and CDR2 YFSETQ. The CDR3 reads CAKQGRGYTGELFF. The CDR3 DNA is TGCGCGAAGCAGGGGAGGGGGTACACCGGGGAGCTGTTTTTT.

This sequence joins TRBV19 and TRBJ1-5, with D perhaps matching TRBD1 (5 bases). The CDR3 runs to 17 residues. The germline gives CDR1 LNHDA, CDR2 SQIVND (reference sequence). V lost 4 bases to trimming and J lost 0 bases, with 16 bases between them. The CDR3 loop is CASSTGLGHYSNQPQHF. In nucleotides, the CDR3 is TGTGCCAGTAGTACCGGGCTGGGGCACTATAGCAATCAGCCCCAGCATTTT.

V and J are TRBV29-1 and TRBJ2-4; weak D call: TRBD1 (5 bases). Germline V gene data show CDR1 as SQVTM and CDR2 as ANQGSEA. V was clipped by 3 bases and J by 4 bases, with 7 bases between them. This CDR3 region has 12 residues. CDR3 sequence (DNA): TGCAGCGTTGAGGGGCAGAAAAACATTCAGTACTTC. Its translation: CSVEGQKNIQYF.

This rearrangement joins TRBV6-1 to TRBJ2-2, with D possibly being TRBD2 (5 bases). The CDR3 has 15 residues. Germline V gene sequence: CDR1 MNHNS, CDR2 SASEGT. The ends were cut back, 7 bases at V and 0 bases at J, with 12 bases in the middle. The CDR3 coding sequence is TGTGCCAGCAACCCTCTAGCAGCGAACACCGGGGAGCTGTTTTTT. Its protein is CASNPLAANTGELFF.

The chain combines TRBV7-2 with TRBJ2-1, with D maybe TRBD1 (5 bases). Germline values: CDR1 SGHTA, CDR2 FQGNSA. Trimming shortened V by 0 bases and J by 10 bases, and 16 bases separated the two germline ends. The CDR3 sequence is 15 residues long. CDR3 coding DNA: TGTGCCAGCAGCTTAGCCAGGGTTCTCTACGGGGAGCAGTTCTTC. Translated: CASSLARVLYGEQFF.

J is TRBJ2-7 and V is TRBV5-1; 9 nucleotides align to TRBD1. Unmatched junction bases numbered 13, after V lost 4 bases and J lost 5 bases. The length of the CDR3 is 16 residues. Per germline, CDR1 SGHRS and CDR2 YFSETQ. The CDR3 is CASSPRGTGNFNEQYF. The CDR3 nucleotides read TGCGCCAGCAGCCCCCGGGGGACAGGGAATTTTAACGAGCAGTACTTC.

This rearrangement joins TRBV6-5 to TRBJ2-1; TRBD2 agrees at 12 bases. Germline V lookup: CDR1 MNHEY, CDR2 SVGAGI. The CDR3 contains 15 residues. The J segment lost 14 bases and the V segment lost 2 bases, leaving 10 bases of the junction unmatched. The CDR3 region has the DNA TGTGCCAGCAGTTACGATACGGGACTAGCGGGCCAGGAGTTCTTC. Amino acid sequence: CASSYDTGLAGQEFF.

The chain has TRBV28 and TRBJ2-1; 9 positions agree with TRBD2. The CDR3 is 16 residues long. The germline V gene has CDR1 MDHEN and CDR2 SYDVKM. Trimming took 5 bases from V and 0 from J; bases not matched to a gene: 5. The CDR3 loop reads CASSTPAGGSYNEQFF. The CDR3 DNA reads TGTGCCAGCAGTACTCCAGCGGGAGGCTCCTACAATGAGCAGTTCTTC. Based on the CDR3 plus reference TRBV28 and TRBJ2-1, the full variable domain is DVKVTQSSRYLVKRTGEKVFLECVQDMDHENMFWYRQDPGLGLRLIYFSYDVKMKEKGDIPEGYSVSREKKERFSLILESASTNQTSMYLCASSTPAGGSYNEQFFGPGTRLTVL.

The rearrangement joins TRBV6-5 to TRBJ2-4; perhaps TRBD1 as D (6 bases). There are 14 residues in the CDR3. Germline CDR1 reads MNHEY; CDR2 reads SVGAGI. V lost 2 bases and J lost 13, with 18 bases in between. The CDR3 coding sequence is TGTGCCAGCAGTTACACCGAACCGCGACAGGAACAGTACTTC. Translated: CASSYTEPRQEQYF.

For the CDR3, the DNA is TGCGCCAGCAGTGAGGGGGGGTCCGGGGATAATACGCAGTATTTT. It encodes CASSEGGSGDNTQYF. The chain couples TRBV10-1 to TRBJ2-3, with D perhaps matching TRBD2 (6 bases). In germline, CDR1 is WNHNN, CDR2 SYGVQD (reference sequence). CDR3 length: 15 amino acids. Trimming shortened V by 2 bases and J by 7 bases, and 16 bases separated the two germline ends.

The chain has TRBV29-1 and TRBJ1-1; no clear D gene. The CDR3 is 14 residues long. Germline CDR1 SQVTM, CDR2 ANQGSEA. The germline V and J ends were trimmed by 3 bases and 2 bases, with 13 bases remaining between them. The CDR3 nucleotides are TGCAGCGTTGATCCGGGGATGAGAAACACTGAAGCTTTCTTT. Translation gives CSVDPGMRNTEAFF.

The chain is built from TRBV10-3 and TRBJ2-1; 7 bases line up with TRBD2. With 8 bases clipped from V and 12 bases from J, the junction kept 13 bases outside the gene matches. In germline, CDR1 is ENHRY, CDR2 SYGVKD. The CDR3 has 13 amino acids. CDR3 protein: CAIGEGGPAGQFF. CDR3 nucleotide sequence: TGTGCCATCGGAGAGGGAGGGCCTGCCGGGCAGTTCTTC.

The rearrangement joins TRBV30 to TRBJ2-3, with D possibly TRBD2 on 5 matching bases. Trimming pared 2 bases from V and 6 bases from J, leaving 27 bases between. Germline V CDR1 and CDR2: GTSNPN, SVGIG (reference sequence). This CDR3 is built from 18 residues. CDR3 protein: CAWSYGFVGVKRRDTQYF. In nucleotides, the CDR3 is TGTGCCTGGAGTTATGGGTTTGTGGGAGTCAAACGGAGGGATACGCAGTATTTT.